The next 10 T cell receptor beta chains were all read from a single sample in a study of blood T cell repertoires in COVID-19. Using immunoSEQ multiplex PCR, the repertoire was profiled, and TCRdb retains in-frame clones only, with some absent. This table has some 270,000 clones, approximately 88% appearing once. The sequencing input was PBMCs or T cells enriched from blood (not recorded which). These receptors were obtained from a woman in her thirties or forties who had been exposed to COVID-19.

The rearrangement uses TRBV3-1 (or the pseudogene TRBV3-2) and TRBJ1-1; no definite D call. The CDR3 consists of 16 residues. Trimming stripped 0 bases from V and 9 bases from J, with 20 bases between. The germline CDR1 and CDR2 sequences are LGHDT and YNNKEL (reference sequence). CDR3 DNA sequence: TGTGCCAGCAGCCAAGAACCAGGTCCCGACGCCTTTCAAGCTTTCTTT. This encodes CASSQEPGPDAFQAFF.

V is TRBV4-1 and J is TRBJ2-2, with D perhaps TRBD2 (5 bases). Deletions cut 1 base from V and 2 bases from J, with 11 bases between. CDR3 size: 16 residues. The germline V gene has CDR1 MGHRA and CDR2 YSYEKL. CDR3 DNA sequence: TGCGCCAGCAGCCAAGTTGCCGGGATTAACACCGGGGAGCTGTTTTTT. It yields the protein CASSQVAGINTGELFF.

This chain links TRBV10-3 with TRBJ2-1, with D maybe TRBD1 (5 bases). From germline, CDR1 is ENHRY and CDR2 SYGVKD. The ends were cut back, 6 bases at V and 7 bases at J, with 22 bases in the middle. This CDR3 region has 16 residues. In nucleotides, the CDR3 is TGTGCCATCAGGCCCGGTGTAGGGGCGTCCCTTAATGAGCAGTTCTTC. As protein: CAIRPGVGASLNEQFF.

V gene TRBV5-5 combines with J gene TRBJ2-7, with 8 bases matching TRBD1. The CDR3 consists of 15 residues. With 4 bases clipped from V and 2 bases from J, the junction kept 8 bases outside the gene matches. CDR1 is SGHKS, CDR2 YYEKEE, per germline (reference sequence). The CDR3 bases are TGTGCCAGCAGCCCGCTAGGGACAGGCACCTACGAGCAGTACTTC. This encodes CASSPLGTGTYEQYF.

This clone showed up just a few times. V and J are TRBV4-1 and TRBJ1-5; 9 nucleotides agree with TRBD1. Germline CDR1 and CDR2: MGHRA and YSYEKL. V shed 2 bases, J shed 0 bases, and the junction held 8 bases outside the gene matches. The length of the CDR3 is 18 residues. The CDR3 region is CASSQRTGATYSNQPQHF. In DNA form, the CDR3 reads TGCGCCAGCAGCCAACGGACAGGGGCGACCTATAGCAATCAGCCCCAGCATTTT.

The chain is built from TRBV5-8 and TRBJ2-2; D is uncertain. Germline lookup yields CDR1 SGHTS and CDR2 YDEGEE. The ends were cut back, 0 bases at V and 4 bases at J, with 4 bases in the middle. The CDR3 spans 13 residues. The CDR3 sequence is CASSLAVTGELFF. The CDR3 DNA follows: TGTGCCAGCAGCTTGGCGGTCACCGGGGAGCTGTTTTTT.

This chain links TRBV28 with TRBJ2-4; a weak D match, TRBD1 (6 bases). This CDR3 is built from 15 residues. Germline-derived CDR1 and CDR2 are MDHEN and SYDVKM. The germline V and J ends were trimmed by 7 bases and 3 bases, with 16 bases remaining between them. The CDR3 DNA is TGTGCCAGCACCCGTGGGGGCAGCCTCAAAAACATTCAGTACTTC. This sequence encodes CASTRGGSLKNIQYF.

This clone has only a few counts. The rearrangement joins TRBV24-1 to TRBJ1-3, with D hard to call. Germline loops: CDR1 KGHDR, CDR2 SFDVKD. V was pared by 0 bases and J by 0 bases, with 5 bases between. The CDR3 is made up of 15 amino acids. For the CDR3, the DNA is TGTGCCACCAGTGATTTGACAGCCTCTGGAAACACCATATATTTT. This gives the protein CATSDLTASGNTIYF.

The chain is built from TRBV12-3 or TRBV12-4 and TRBJ2-5; D is ambiguous. This CDR3 is built from 13 residues. V lost 1 base and J 2 bases, leaving 5 bases between the germline ends. In nucleotides, the CDR3 is TGTGCCAGCAGTTTAGGGGCACAAGAGACCCAGTACTTC. Protein sequence: CASSLGAQETQYF.

The CDR3 coding sequence is TGTGCCAGCAGCTTGCGTACGGGATTCGACACTGAAGCTTTCTTT. This encodes CASSLRTGFDTEAFF. This chain joins TRBV5-4 and TRBJ1-1; D is unresolved. The CDR3 spans 15 residues. V gave up 1 base and J gave up 3 bases, with 13 bases separating them. Germline CDR1 reads SGHNT; CDR2 reads YYREEE (reference sequence). Filled out from reference TRBV5-4 and TRBJ1-1, the complete variable domain reads ETGVTQSPTHLIKTRGQQVTLRCSSQSGHNTVSWYQQALGQGPQFIFQYYREEENGRGNFPPRFSGLQFPNYSSELNVNALELDDSALYLCASSLRTGFDTEAFFGQGTRLTVV.